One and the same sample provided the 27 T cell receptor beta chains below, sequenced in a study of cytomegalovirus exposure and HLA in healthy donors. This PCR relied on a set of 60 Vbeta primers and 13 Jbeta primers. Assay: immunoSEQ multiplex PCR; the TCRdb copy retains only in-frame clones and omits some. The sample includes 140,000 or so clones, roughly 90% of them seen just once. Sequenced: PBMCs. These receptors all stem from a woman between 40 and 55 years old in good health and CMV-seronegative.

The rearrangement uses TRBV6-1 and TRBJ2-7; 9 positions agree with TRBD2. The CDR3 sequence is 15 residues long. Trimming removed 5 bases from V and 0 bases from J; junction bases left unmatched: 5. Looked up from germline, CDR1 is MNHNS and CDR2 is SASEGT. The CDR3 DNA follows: TGTGCCAGCAGTCCGACTAGCGGAACCTCCTACGAGCAGTACTTC. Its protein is CASSPTSGTSYEQYF.

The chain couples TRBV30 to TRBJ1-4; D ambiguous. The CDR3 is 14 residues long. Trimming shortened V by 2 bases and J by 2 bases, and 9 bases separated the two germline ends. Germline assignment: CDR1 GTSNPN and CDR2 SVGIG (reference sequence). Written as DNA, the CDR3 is TGTGCCTGGAGTTTAACCGGGACTAATGAAAAACTGTTTTTT. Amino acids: CAWSLTGTNEKLFF.

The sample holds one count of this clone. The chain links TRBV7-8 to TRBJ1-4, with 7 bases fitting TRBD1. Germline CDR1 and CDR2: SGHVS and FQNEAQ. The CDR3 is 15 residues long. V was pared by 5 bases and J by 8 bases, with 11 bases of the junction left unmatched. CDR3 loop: CASSHQTGLGEKLFF. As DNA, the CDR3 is TGTGCCAGCAGCCATCAGACAGGGTTGGGCGAAAAACTGTTTTTT.

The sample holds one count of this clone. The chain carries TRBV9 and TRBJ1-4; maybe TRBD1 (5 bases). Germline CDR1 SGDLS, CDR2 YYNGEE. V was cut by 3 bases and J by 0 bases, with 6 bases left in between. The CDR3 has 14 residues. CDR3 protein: CASSETATNEKLFF. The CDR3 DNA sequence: TGTGCCAGCAGCGAGACAGCAACTAATGAAAAACTGTTTTTT.

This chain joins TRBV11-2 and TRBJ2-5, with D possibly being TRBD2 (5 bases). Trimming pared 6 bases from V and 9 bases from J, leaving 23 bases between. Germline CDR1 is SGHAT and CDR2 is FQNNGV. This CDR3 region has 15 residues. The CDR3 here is CASSPFGSGSDPQYF. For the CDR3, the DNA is TGTGCCAGCAGTCCTTTTGGAAGCGGTTCCGATCCCCAGTACTTC.

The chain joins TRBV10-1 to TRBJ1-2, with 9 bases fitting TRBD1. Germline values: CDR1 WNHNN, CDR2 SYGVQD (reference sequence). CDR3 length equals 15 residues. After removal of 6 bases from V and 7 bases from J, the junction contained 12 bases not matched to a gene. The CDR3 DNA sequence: TGCGCCAGCAGGACCATCCCGGGACAGGGCGGTGGCTACACCTTC. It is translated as CASRTIPGQGGGYTF.

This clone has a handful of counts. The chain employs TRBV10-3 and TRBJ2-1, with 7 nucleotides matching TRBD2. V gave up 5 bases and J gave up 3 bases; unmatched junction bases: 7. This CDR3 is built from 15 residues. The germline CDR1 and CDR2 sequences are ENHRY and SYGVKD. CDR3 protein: CAISIGLADYNEQFF. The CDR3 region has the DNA TGTGCCATCAGTATAGGGCTAGCGGACTACAATGAGCAGTTCTTC.

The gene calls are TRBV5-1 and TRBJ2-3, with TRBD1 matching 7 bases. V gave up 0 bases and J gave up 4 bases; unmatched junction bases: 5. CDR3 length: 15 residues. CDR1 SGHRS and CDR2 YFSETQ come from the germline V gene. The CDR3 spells CASSLGGGPADTQYF. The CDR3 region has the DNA TGCGCCAGCAGCTTGGGAGGGGGCCCCGCAGATACGCAGTATTTT.

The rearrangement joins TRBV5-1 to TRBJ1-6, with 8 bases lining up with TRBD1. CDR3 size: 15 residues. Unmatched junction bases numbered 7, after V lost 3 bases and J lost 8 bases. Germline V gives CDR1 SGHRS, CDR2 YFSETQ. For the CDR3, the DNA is TGCGCCAGCAGCTACGTCGGACAGGGTGATTCACCCCTCCACTTT. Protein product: CASSYVGQGDSPLHF.

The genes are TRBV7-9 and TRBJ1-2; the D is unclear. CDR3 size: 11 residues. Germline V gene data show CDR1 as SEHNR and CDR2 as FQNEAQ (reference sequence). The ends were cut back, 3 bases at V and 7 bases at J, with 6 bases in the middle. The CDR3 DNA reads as TGTGCCAGCAGCTTCTCAGGTGGCTACACCTTC. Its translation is CASSFSGGYTF.

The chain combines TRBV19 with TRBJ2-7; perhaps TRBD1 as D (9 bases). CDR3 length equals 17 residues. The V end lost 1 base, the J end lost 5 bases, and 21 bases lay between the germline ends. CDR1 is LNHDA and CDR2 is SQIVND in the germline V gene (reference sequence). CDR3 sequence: CASSIVAGQGGGNEQYF. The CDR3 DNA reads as TGTGCCAGTAGTATAGTAGCGGGACAGGGAGGCGGAAACGAGCAGTACTTC.

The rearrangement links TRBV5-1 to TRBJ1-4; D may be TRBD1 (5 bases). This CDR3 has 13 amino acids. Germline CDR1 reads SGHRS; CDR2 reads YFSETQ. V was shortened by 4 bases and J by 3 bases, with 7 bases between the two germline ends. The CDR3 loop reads CASSQGANEKLFF. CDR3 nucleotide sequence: TGCGCCAGCAGCCAGGGCGCTAATGAAAAACTGTTTTTT.

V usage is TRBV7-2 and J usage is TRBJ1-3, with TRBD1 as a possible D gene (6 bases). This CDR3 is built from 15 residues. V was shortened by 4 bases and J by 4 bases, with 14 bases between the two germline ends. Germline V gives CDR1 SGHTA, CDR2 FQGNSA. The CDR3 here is CASSSAQGIGNTIYF. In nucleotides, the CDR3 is TGTGCCAGCAGCTCCGCACAGGGAATCGGAAACACCATATATTTT.

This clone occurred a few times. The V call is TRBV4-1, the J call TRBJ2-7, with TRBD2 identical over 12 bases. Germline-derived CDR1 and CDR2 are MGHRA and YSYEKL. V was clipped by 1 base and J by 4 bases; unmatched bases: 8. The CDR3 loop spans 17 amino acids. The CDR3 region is CASSQATSGRSLYEQYF. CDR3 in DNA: TGCGCCAGCAGCCAAGCGACTAGCGGGAGATCTCTGTACGAGCAGTACTTC.

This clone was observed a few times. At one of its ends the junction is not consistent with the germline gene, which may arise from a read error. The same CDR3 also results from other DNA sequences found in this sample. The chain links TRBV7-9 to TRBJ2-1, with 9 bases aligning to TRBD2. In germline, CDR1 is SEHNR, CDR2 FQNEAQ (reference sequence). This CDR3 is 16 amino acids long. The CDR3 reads CASSLALAGTYNEQFF. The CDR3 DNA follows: TGTGCCAGCAGCCTAGCCCTAGCGGGAACCTACAATGAGCAGTTCTTC.

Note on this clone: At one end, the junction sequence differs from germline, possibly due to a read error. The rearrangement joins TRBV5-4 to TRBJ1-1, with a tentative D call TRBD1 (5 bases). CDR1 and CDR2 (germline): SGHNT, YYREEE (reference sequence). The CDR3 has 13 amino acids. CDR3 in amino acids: CASSVGGNPEAFF. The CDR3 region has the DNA TGTGCCAGCAGCGTCGGGGGGAACCCTGAAGCTTTCTTT.

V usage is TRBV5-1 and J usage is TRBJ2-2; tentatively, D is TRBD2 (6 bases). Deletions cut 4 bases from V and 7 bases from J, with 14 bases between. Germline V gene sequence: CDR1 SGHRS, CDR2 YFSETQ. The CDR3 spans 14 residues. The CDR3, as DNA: TGCGCCAGCAGCCAACCCGTGGGGGGCGGGGAGCTGTTTTTT. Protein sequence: CASSQPVGGGELFF. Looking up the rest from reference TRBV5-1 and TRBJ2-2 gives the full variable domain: KAGVTQTPRYLIKTRGQQVTLSCSPISGHRSVSWYQQTPGQGLQFLFEYFSETQRNKGNFPGRFSGRQFSNSRSEMNVSTLELGDSALYLCASSQPVGGGELFFGEGSRLTVL.

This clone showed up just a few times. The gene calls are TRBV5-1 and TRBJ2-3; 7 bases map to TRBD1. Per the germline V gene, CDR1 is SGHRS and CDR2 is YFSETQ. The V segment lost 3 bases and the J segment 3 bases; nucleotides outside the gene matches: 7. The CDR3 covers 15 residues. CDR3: CASSSTGRKTDTQYF. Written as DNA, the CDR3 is TGCGCCAGCAGCTCGACAGGGCGTAAGACAGATACGCAGTATTTT.

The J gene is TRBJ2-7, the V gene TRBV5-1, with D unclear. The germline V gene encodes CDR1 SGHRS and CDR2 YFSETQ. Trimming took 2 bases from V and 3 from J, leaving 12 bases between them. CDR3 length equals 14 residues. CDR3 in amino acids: CASSFGQPGYEQYF. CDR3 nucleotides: TGCGCCAGCAGCTTTGGGCAGCCCGGCTACGAGCAGTACTTC. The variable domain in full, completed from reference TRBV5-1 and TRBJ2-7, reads KAGVTQTPRYLIKTRGQQVTLSCSPISGHRSVSWYQQTPGQGLQFLFEYFSETQRNKGNFPGRFSGRQFSNSRSEMNVSTLELGDSALYLCASSFGQPGYEQYFGPGTRLTVT.

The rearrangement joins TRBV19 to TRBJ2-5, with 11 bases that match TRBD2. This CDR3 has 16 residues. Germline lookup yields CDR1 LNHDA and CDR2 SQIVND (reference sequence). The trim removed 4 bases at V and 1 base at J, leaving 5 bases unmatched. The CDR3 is CASSNSGTSGQETQYF. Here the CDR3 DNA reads TGTGCCAGTAGTAACTCCGGGACTAGCGGCCAAGAGACCCAGTACTTC.

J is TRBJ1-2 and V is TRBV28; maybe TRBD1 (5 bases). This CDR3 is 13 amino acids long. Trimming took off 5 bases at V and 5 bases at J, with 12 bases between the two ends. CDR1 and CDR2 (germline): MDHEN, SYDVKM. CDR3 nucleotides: TGTGCCAGCAGTGTAACAACAGGATATGGCTACACCTTC. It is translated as CASSVTTGYGYTF.

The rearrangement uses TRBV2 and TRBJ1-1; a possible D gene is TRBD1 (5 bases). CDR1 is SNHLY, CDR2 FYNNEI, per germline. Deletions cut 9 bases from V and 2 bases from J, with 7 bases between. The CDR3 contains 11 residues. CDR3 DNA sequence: TGTGCCAGACAGGCCAACACTGAAGCTTTCTTT. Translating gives CARQANTEAFF.

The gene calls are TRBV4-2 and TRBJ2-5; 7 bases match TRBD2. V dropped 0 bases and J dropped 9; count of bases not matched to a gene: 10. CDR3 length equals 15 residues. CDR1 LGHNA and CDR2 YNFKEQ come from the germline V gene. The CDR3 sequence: CASSQERAGVWAQYF. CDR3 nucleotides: TGTGCCAGCAGCCAAGAAAGGGCGGGAGTTTGGGCCCAGTACTTC.

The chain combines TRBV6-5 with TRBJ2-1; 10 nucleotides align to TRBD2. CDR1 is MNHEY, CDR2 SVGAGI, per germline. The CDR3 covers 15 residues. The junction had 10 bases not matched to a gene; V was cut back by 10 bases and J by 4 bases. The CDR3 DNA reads TGTGCCACGTTGAGAGGACTAGCGGAATACAATGAGCAGTTCTTC. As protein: CATLRGLAEYNEQFF.

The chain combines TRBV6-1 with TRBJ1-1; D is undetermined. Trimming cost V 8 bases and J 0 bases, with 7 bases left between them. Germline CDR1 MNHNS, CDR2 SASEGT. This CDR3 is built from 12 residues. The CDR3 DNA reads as TGTGCCAGCTTCAGGCTGAACACTGAAGCTTTCTTT. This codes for CASFRLNTEAFF.

This CDR3 reads CASSRDRTYSGANVLTF. The DNA of the CDR3 is TGCGCCAGCAGCCGGGACAGGACATACTCTGGGGCCAACGTCCTGACTTTC. V gene TRBV5-1 combines with J gene TRBJ2-6; 8 positions agree with TRBD1. V was clipped by 4 bases and J by 0 bases; unmatched bases: 6. The CDR3 totals 17 residues. Germline CDR1 reads SGHRS; CDR2 reads YFSETQ.

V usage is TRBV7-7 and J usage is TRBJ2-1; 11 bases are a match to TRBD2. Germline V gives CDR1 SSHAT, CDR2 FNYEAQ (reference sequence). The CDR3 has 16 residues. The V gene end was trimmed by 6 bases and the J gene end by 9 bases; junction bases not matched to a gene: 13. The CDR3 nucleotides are TGTGCCAGCAGTTCCTCCATAGCGGGAGGGCCTGGTGAGCAGTTCTTC. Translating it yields CASSSSIAGGPGEQFF. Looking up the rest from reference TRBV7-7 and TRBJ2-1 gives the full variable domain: GAGVSQSPRYKVTKRGQDVTLRCDPISSHATLYWYQQALGQGPEFLTYFNYEAQPDKSGLPSDRFSAERPEGSISTLTIQRTEQRDSAMYRCASSSSIAGGPGEQFFGPGTRLTVL.